This T cell receptor beta chain emerged from a study of OX40 agonist ivuxolimab in advanced cancers. Study overall: Head and neck, renal cell, melanoma or hepatocellular carcinoma were the cancers that dose-escalation patients had. General study results and limits: CD8+ T cells were the subset that, on average, had more expanded clones than CD4+. With doses of 0.1-3.0 mg/kg, partial responders showed among the lowest clonal expansion.

The repertoire was sequenced with immunoSEQ multiplex PCR; TCRdb's copy has only in-frame clones and lacks some. The sample yields 72,000 or so clones, 85% to 90% seen once. To note about this clone: Its antigen is unknown.

This receptor was identified in an adult with an advanced solid tumor such as melanoma, head and neck, liver or kidney cancer. This specimen consisted of CD4+ or CD8+ T cells sorted from blood, obtained in a trial of the OX40 agonist ivuxolimab.

The CDR3 is CASSLETRGSAKTQYF. The CDR3 DNA reads as TGCGCCAGCAGCTTGGAAACACGTGGGTCGGCGAAGACCCAGTACTTC. This rearrangement joins TRBV5-1 to TRBJ2-5, with no clear D. The CDR3 is made up of 16 amino acids. Trimming cost V 0 bases and J 6 bases, with 18 bases left between them. CDR1 is SGHRS and CDR2 is YFSETQ in the germline V gene.